This T cell receptor (beta chain) was profiled in a study of cytomegalovirus exposure and HLA in healthy donors (dated by TCRdb to about 2017). The study in broad terms: According to an earlier analysis of a few hundred of the donors, 150 million to 200 million T cells yielded over 90 million unique TCR beta sequences and more than 250 Gb of sequence data. An early release covering 550 to 700 HLA-typed donors comprised approximately 290 gigabases of sequencing data and 85 million or so unique TCR sequences. Among the roughly 410 genotyped donors, under 90% belonged to the genetic ancestry cluster associated with self-reported Caucasian donors. The aim of the study was to test whether cataloging public T cell receptors could identify signatures of past pathogen exposure. The T cell repertoires of roughly 660 subjects were profiled by immunosequencing and related to cytomegalovirus serostatus. Along with the roughly 670-subject first cohort, a separate validation cohort of over a hundred different subjects was used. High-throughput TCR immunosequencing, statistical association of individual TCRs with disease status, and machine learning were combined to predict cytomegalovirus infection status. A later analysis re-examined previously published TCR beta repertoires from 610 or so donors and added high-resolution HLA genotyping to investigate patterns of TCR occurrence. Rather than drawing on any new phenotypic data, the later analysis identified candidate immune exposures from TCR beta sequences and the way those sequences occurred across donors. In an earlier analysis of roughly 600 of the donors, high-throughput TCR beta sequencing was used to judge whether each TCR beta V gene segment behaved as functional or pseudogenic. Alongside the repertoire data, information on donor age, sex, ethnicity and CMV serostatus was compiled. In a later genetic analysis, genome-wide SNP genotypes for about 55% of the roughly 700 donors were used, and that subset was treated as a discovery cohort. All discovery cohort repertoires had been generated using a single sequencing platform. Class I and class II HLA loci were covered by the typing at four-digit resolution. The number of donors typed differed by locus, with about 620-630 for A, B, C, DRB1 and DQB1, approximately 500 for DQA1, about 610 for DPA1, and 450 to 480 for DPB1. Roughly five DR-DQ haplotypes were handled as single units for association and clustering because linkage in the cohort was strong. On average, approximately 250,000 unique TCR beta nucleotide sequences were sequenced per donor among a few hundred genotyped donors of the cohort, with roughly 18% of those sequences being non-productive.

The investigation overall reported the following: Cytomegalovirus status was reported to be diagnosed by the classifier with high specificity and sensitivity in both the original and validation cohorts. Specific HLA alleles were associated with 15,000 to 20,000 TCR beta sequences at a false discovery rate of 0.05 in a later analysis. Most TCR sequences were seen in very few donors, while some public TCRs were found in many individuals. An association between a missense DCLRE1C variant and V-gene and J-gene trimming of TCR beta chains was found in a later genetic analysis and replicated in an independent cohort. Presence/absence analyses assumed roughly uniform sequencing depth across donors, an assumption that may not hold. According to a later analysis, parvovirus B19, influenza, CMV and Epstein-Barr virus appeared linked to several top co-occurrence clusters. Linkage disequilibrium might explain the correlated functional status among segregating V segments, but an unknown experimental factor could not be ruled out. In a later analysis, TCR association rates were found to vary across HLA loci, with the most associated TCRs seen for DRB1 alleles and the fewest for HLA-C alleles. In a later analysis, most CMV-associated TCR beta chains were found to appear HLA-restricted, with HLA associations seemingly driven largely by CMV exposure. Because counts were too low, seventeen rarely observed V segments, including chromosome 9 orphons, were excluded from the earlier analysis of under 650 of the donors. A later genetic analysis reported fewer N-insertions in productive TCRs among donors in an Asian-associated ancestry cluster than the roughly 700-donor mean. In an earlier analysis of around 600 of the donors, most TCR beta V segments appeared in productive rearrangements about 90% or about 30% of the time, broadly matching IMGT annotations. A later analysis found that HLA-associated TCR beta chains were more clonally expanded and had lower generation probabilities than equally common non-associated chains. The 87-base-pair reads could not distinguish some IMGT-functional V segments, including TRBV6-2 and TRBV6-3, so those segments were excluded. According to the authors, the approach could potentially be generalized to other disease states and immunological phenotypes. Three of the identified cytomegalovirus-associated TCR beta chains were confirmed in vitro to be specific for cytomegalovirus antigens. A group of highly shared sequence variants was considered likely to be a technical artifact of the sequencing pipeline. The only immune exposure information available for the cohort was CMV serostatus. A further reported finding was that TCR beta sequences accurately predicted the HLA-A and HLA-B alleles for most subjects in the first cohort. Assigning TCR associations to individual alleles was difficult when HLA alleles, especially DR and DQ, strongly co-occurred. A total of 150 to 200 TCR beta chains were listed by the study as associated with cytomegalovirus. HLA typing was unavailable for some donors at each locus, so association tests used only the typed subset. Only TCR beta chains were sequenced in this cohort, and the absence of alpha or paired-chain data limited detectable features.

Trimming accounts for 1 base at V and 1 base at J, while the number of junction bases matched to no gene is 5. Based on the germline V gene, the CDR1 and CDR2 sequences are LGHNA and YSLEER. The CDR3 has 16 amino acids, counting the end cysteine and phenylalanine. The kept DNA is CDR3 alone, 48 bases in frame from the first base. Concerning this clone: The antigen it recognizes is unknown. No per-base quality is available; no much larger clone lies one base away.

In total, over 600 healthy bone marrow donors made up the cohort. Cohort members were all nominally healthy when sampled, although unrecorded immune exposures were likely present. The donor tested CMV seropositive and was one of the 289 seropositive cohort members. A peripheral blood sample was collected from each donor, and TCR beta sequencing was performed on peripheral blood mononuclear cells. Genomic DNA was extracted from the blood cell samples with the Qiagen DNeasy Blood Extraction Kit. Library construction relied on the immunoSEQ multiplex PCR assay. For the multiplex PCR, a mixture combining 60 forward primers for TCR Vbeta segments and 13 reverse primers for TCR Jbeta segments was used. A multiplex PCR assay on genomic DNA amplified the CDR3 region of rearranged TCR beta genes. The Illumina HiSeq System was used to sequence the amplified TCR beta libraries as 87-base-pair reads. As for the authors' bioinformatics: In a later analysis, roughly 80 million unique TCR beta chains were counted across the 500 to 850 repertoires, and around 10 million of these chains were shared by at least two donors. Raw reads were error-corrected and collapsed into unique sequences with a nearest-neighbor algorithm that merged closely related sequences to remove PCR and sequencing errors. To assign V, D and J gene segments, CDR3 sequences were aligned to IMGT reference sequences. Each retained sequence needed at least a six-nucleotide match to both a V gene segment and a J gene segment. A rearrangement was called productive if the CDR3 had no stop codons and remained in frame with V and J, and every other rearrangement was called non-productive. Following IMGT convention, CDR3 was defined as the stretch from the second conserved V-encoded cysteine to the conserved J-encoded phenylalanine. Sequences without an unambiguous match to a single V gene segment were excluded from the earlier analysis of a few hundred of the donors. In an earlier analysis of 587 of the donors, a V segment was called functional when productive rearrangements were above 56.7%, and segregating when the standard deviation between donors exceeded 5%. To diagnose cytomegalovirus status from the catalog of TCR beta chain sequences, a statistical classification framework was built. V and J gene assignment, in a later analysis, came from comparing TCR nucleotide sequences with IMGT/GENE-DB human TR gene sequences. In a later analysis, CDR3 sequences and most-parsimonious VDJ recombination scenarios were assigned using the TCRdist pipeline. In a later analysis, each TCR beta chain was defined by its CDR3 amino acid sequence together with its V-gene family, and reads lacking a unique V-gene family were excluded. As a way to deal with suspected cross-contamination and a sequencing artifact, a later analysis dropped nearly 600 nucleotide sequences that were highly shared and had low generation probability. In a later analysis, a clonal expansion index was calculated for each public chain from normalized within-repertoire ranks of inferred template counts. Generation probabilities in a later analysis came from a VDJ recombination model fitted to out-of-frame rearrangements, and those results were checked against IGoR. Hypergeometric tests were used in a later analysis to score TCR-TCR, TCR-HLA and TCR-CMV co-occurrence, with a repertoire-size bias correction applied to the TCR pairs. In a later analysis, false discovery rates were estimated by permuting HLA or CMV assignments 20 times. In a later analysis, co-occurring TCRs were grouped with DBSCAN, and TCRdist sequence similarity was added when clustering was performed within HLA-allele-positive subsets. For co-occurrence clustering, repertoires with fewer than 30,000 or more than 120,000 public chains were excluded, along with five repertoires with anomalous nucleotide sharing. TCRdb mirrors the immuneACCESS table, restricted to in-frame sequences. Some clones are absent from its copies; in checked studies, under half trace to an unresolved V gene, and the reason for the others is unknown. The V and J calls and clone size are taken from that table; D and trimming were inferred from the DNA. The sample profile shows under 200,000 clones; roughly 82% of them were found once. About 10% of the sample comes from the top ten.

The sequence is built from TRBV4-3 and TRBJ1-1; the junction holds 8 bases that match TRBD1. Sequencing was done on a sample of PBMCs. This TCR derives from a man aged 45-60 years in good health and CMV-seropositive. The DNA is as follows: TGCGCCAGCAGCCAAGCTCCCAGGGGGCGGAACACTGAAGCTTTCTTT. Translated, this is CASSQAPRGRNTEAFF.